The 11 T cell receptor beta chains reported below all come from one sample, sequenced in a study of shared clonotypes between healthy human individuals. TCRdb keeps only in-frame clones here, not all; method: immunoSEQ multiplex PCR. The sample lists 2 million or so clones; over 85% were seen once. The sample was naive CD4+ T cells sorted from blood. Specified subset: CD45RA+ positively selected. The receptors shown here come from a young man in good health.

The chain recombines TRBV5-4 with TRBJ2-7; no definite D call. Germline assignment: CDR1 SGHNT and CDR2 YYREEE (reference sequence). The CDR3 runs to 12 residues. V dropped 2 bases and J dropped 3 bases, with 6 bases sitting between them. DNA for the CDR3: TGTGCCAGCAGCTTCAACGGCTACGAGCAGTACTTC. It encodes CASSFNGYEQYF.

This rearrangement joins TRBV18 to TRBJ2-3; perhaps TRBD2 as D (6 bases). The CDR3 covers 17 residues. The V and J ends lost 3 bases and 2 bases respectively, with 18 bases between them. The V gene's germline CDR1 is KGHSH and CDR2 LQKENI. CDR3 region: CASSPSRTKTTTDTQYF. The CDR3 coding sequence is TGTGCCAGCTCACCTTCCCGGACTAAAACCACCACAGATACGCAGTATTTT.

CDR3 sequence: CASSEVYDEQFF. Here the CDR3 DNA reads TGTGCCAGCAGTGAAGTTTATGATGAGCAGTTCTTC. This rearrangement joins TRBV6-1 to TRBJ2-1; D not certain. Trimming shortened V by 1 base and J by 8 bases, and 6 bases separated the two germline ends. The CDR3 totals 12 residues. In germline, CDR1 is MNHNS, CDR2 SASEGT.

The chain recombines TRBV30 with TRBJ1-2, with D unclear. The CDR3 length is 13 residues. The germline gives CDR1 GTSNPN, CDR2 SVGIG (reference sequence). V was shortened by 2 bases and J by 1 base, with 8 bases between the two germline ends. CDR3 nucleotide sequence: TGTGCCTGGAGTTCGGAGGGTAACTATGGCTACACCTTC. This sequence encodes CAWSSEGNYGYTF. The full variable domain, rest sourced from reference TRBV30 and TRBJ1-2, is SQTIHQWPATLVQPVGSPLSLECTVEGTSNPNLYWYRQAAGRGLQLLFYSVGIGQISSEVPQNLSASRPQDRQFILSSKKLLLSDSGFYLCAWSSEGNYGYTFGSGTRLTVV.

To note about this clone: An end of the junction differs from the germline gene, which may be a read error. V and J are TRBV6-6 and TRBJ2-3; the D call may be TRBD1 or TRBD2 (6 bases each). Germline CDR1 MNHNY, CDR2 SVGAGI (reference sequence). CDR3 length: 16 amino acids. The CDR3 here is CASSYPSGGAEDTQYF. CDR3 in DNA: TGTGCCAGTAGTTACCCGTCCGGGGGCGCCGAAGATACGCAGTATTTT.

J is TRBJ2-1 and V is TRBV9, with D possibly being TRBD1 (6 bases). Per germline, CDR1 SGDLS and CDR2 YYNGEE. This CDR3 has 16 residues. V dropped 0 bases and J dropped 8 bases, with 18 bases sitting between them. CDR3 region: CASSVEGQGLFHEQFF. As DNA, the CDR3 is TGTGCCAGCAGCGTAGAGGGCCAGGGGTTGTTTCATGAGCAGTTCTTC.

The chain recombines TRBV27 with TRBJ1-2; 7 positions match TRBD1. The CDR3 spans 14 residues. V was clipped by 5 bases and J by 4 bases; unmatched bases: 7. Germline CDR1 MNHEY, CDR2 SMNVEV (reference sequence). In DNA form, the CDR3 reads TGTGCCAGCAGTCCACCGGACAGGATCTATGGCTACACCTTC. Translating gives CASSPPDRIYGYTF.

This clone was seen just once. The chain is built from TRBV4-1 and TRBJ2-3, with TRBD1 identical over 10 bases. V lost 3 bases, J lost 3 bases, and 6 bases stayed unmatched. The germline gives CDR1 MGHRA, CDR2 YSYEKL. This CDR3 comprises 16 residues. The CDR3 nucleotides are TGCGCCAGCAGCCACCCCGGGACAGGGGTGACAGATACGCAGTATTTT. It translates to CASSHPGTGVTDTQYF.

The rearrangement uses TRBV6-5 and TRBJ1-3; D is unresolved. This CDR3 contains 14 residues. Germline CDR1 reads MNHEY; CDR2 reads SVGAGI. The V and J ends lost 5 bases and 2 bases respectively, with 10 bases between them. The CDR3, as DNA: TGTGCCAGCAGTCCCAGGCTTGCTGGAAACACCATATATTTT. It translates to CASSPRLAGNTIYF.

In its sample, this clone was seen once. The V and J genes are TRBV5-4 and TRBJ2-7; a possible D gene is TRBD2 (5 bases). Germline loops: CDR1 SGHNT, CDR2 YYREEE (reference sequence). V was pared by 0 bases and J by 4 bases, with 8 bases between. The CDR3 covers 13 residues. CDR3 protein: CASSLAGMYEQYF. CDR3 in DNA: TGTGCCAGCAGCTTGGCGGGGATGTACGAGCAGTACTTC.

This clone was detected once. The rearrangement uses TRBV9 and TRBJ2-7; D is perhaps TRBD1 (8 bases). CDR1 and CDR2 from the germline V gene are SGDLS and YYNGEE. The CDR3 loop spans 15 amino acids. V lost 4 bases to trimming and J lost 3 bases, with 17 bases between them. The CDR3 reads CASSREGQVGYEQYF. The CDR3 DNA reads as TGTGCCAGCAGCAGGGAGGGACAGGTAGGCTACGAGCAGTACTTC.